The source of this T cell receptor (beta chain) is a study of blood T cell repertoires in COVID-19. At the level of the study: PBMCs, B-cell-depleted T cells, or T cells provided the cDNA or gDNA that made up the material.

This clone was counted between two and nine times. As handled by the study authors: Amplified reference gene primers provided the basis for estimating nucleated cell counts. The method was immunoSEQ multiplex PCR; TCRdb's version includes in-frame clones alone and lacks a portion of them. That table gives V, J and clone size, and the DNA gave D and trimming. The data contain about 55,000 clones, more than 60% of them singletons. The sequence was obtained from a woman aged 70-85 years with acute or convalescent COVID-19. Sequencing was carried out using peripheral blood.

CDR3 in amino acids: CASSRGLWQFF. CDR3 in DNA: TGTGCCAGCTCCAGGGGTCTTTGGCAGTTCTTC. This chain connects TRBV6-5 to TRBJ2-1, with a tentative D call TRBD1 (6 bases). This CDR3 region has 11 residues. Trimming stripped 8 bases from V and 12 bases from J, with 14 bases between. Germline assignment: CDR1 MNHEY and CDR2 SVGAGI.